This T cell receptor (beta chain) was recorded in a study of tumor and adjacent non-tumor tissue in lung cancer. RNA was extracted from bulk tissue without any cell sorting. Between August and November 2014, newly diagnosed, chemotherapy-naive lung cancer patients underwent thoracic surgery in China. Three rounds of nested PCR, following a modified ARM-PCR protocol, produced the TCRbeta library. TCRdb re-called the multiplex PCR reads through MiXCR, storing one row per CDR3 protein. The sample contains 200,000 to 250,000 distinct CDR3 sequences, 60% to 85% of which appear only once. Concerning this clonotype itself: One junction end disagrees with the germline gene, perhaps due to a read error.

The TCR comes from a man in his 60s with non-small cell lung cancer. Sequencing was done on a sample of lung tumor tissue.

The CDR3 nucleotides read TGTGCCAGCAGTGATACGGGGTACGGCAATCAGCCCCAGCTTTTT. Translation: CASSDTGYGNQPQLF. This sequence joins TRBV6-5 and TRBJ1-5; D is uncertain. CDR3 size: 15 residues. Germline V gives CDR1 MNHEY, CDR2 SVGAGI.